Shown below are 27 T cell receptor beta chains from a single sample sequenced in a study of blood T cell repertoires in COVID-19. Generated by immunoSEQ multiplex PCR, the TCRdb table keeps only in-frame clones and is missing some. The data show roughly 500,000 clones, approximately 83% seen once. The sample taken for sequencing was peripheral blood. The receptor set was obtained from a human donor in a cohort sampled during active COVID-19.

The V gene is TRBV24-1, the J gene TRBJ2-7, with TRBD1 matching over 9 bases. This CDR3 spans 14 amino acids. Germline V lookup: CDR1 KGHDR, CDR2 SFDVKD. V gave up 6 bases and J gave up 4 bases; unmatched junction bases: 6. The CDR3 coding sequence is TGTGCCACCAGTCCACGGGACAGGGCATACGAGCAGTACTTC. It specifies CATSPRDRAYEQYF.

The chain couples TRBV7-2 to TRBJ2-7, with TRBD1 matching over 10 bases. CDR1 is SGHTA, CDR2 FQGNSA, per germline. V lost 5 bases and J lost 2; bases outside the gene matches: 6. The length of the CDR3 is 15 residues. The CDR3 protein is CASSPWTGGPYEQYF. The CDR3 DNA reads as TGTGCCAGCAGCCCGTGGACAGGGGGACCCTACGAGCAGTACTTC.

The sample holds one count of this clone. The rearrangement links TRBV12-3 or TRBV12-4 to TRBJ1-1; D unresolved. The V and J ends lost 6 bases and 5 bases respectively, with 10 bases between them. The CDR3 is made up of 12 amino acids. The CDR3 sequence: CASSDGRTEAFF. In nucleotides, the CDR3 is TGTGCCAGCAGCGACGGGAGAACTGAAGCTTTCTTT.

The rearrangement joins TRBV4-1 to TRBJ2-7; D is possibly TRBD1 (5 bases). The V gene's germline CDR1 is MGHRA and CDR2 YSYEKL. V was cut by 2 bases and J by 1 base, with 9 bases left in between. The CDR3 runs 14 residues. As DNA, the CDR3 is TGCGCCAGCAGCCAAACAGGTCAATCCTACGAGCAGTACTTC. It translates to CASSQTGQSYEQYF.

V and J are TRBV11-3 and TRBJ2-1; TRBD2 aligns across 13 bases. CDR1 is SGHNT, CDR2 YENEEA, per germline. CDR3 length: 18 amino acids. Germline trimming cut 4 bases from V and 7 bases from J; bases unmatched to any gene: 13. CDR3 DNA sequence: TGTGCCAGCAGCTCGTACGGGGGTACTAGCGGGAGGGCAAATGAGCAGTTCTTC. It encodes CASSSYGGTSGRANEQFF.

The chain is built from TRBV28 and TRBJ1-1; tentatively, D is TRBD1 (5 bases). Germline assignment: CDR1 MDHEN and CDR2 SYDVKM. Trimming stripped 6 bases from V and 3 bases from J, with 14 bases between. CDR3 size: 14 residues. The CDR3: CASRLSRADTEAFF. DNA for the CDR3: TGTGCCAGCAGGCTGTCCAGGGCCGACACTGAAGCTTTCTTT. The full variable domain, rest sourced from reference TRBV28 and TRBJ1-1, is DVKVTQSSRYLVKRTGEKVFLECVQDMDHENMFWYRQDPGLGLRLIYFSYDVKMKEKGDIPEGYSVSREKKERFSLILESASTNQTSMYLCASRLSRADTEAFFGQGTRLTVV.

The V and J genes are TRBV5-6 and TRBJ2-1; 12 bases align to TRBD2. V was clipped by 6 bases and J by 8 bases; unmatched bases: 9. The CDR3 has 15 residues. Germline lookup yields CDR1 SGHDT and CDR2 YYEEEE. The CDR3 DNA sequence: TGTGCCAGCACCCCTCTAGCGGGAGGGCCAGATGAGCAGTTCTTC. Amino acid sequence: CASTPLAGGPDEQFF.

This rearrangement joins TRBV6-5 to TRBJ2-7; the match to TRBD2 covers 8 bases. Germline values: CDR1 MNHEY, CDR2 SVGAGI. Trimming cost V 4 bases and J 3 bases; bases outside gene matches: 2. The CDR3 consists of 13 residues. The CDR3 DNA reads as TGTGCCAGCAGTTCCCGGGGGGGCTACGAGCAGTACTTC. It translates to CASSSRGGYEQYF.

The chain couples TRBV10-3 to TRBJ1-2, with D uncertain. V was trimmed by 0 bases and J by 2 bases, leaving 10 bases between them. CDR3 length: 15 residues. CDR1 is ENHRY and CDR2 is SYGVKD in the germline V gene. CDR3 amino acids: CAISESAAANYGYTF. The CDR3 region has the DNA TGTGCCATCAGTGAGTCCGCGGCAGCCAACTATGGCTACACCTTC.

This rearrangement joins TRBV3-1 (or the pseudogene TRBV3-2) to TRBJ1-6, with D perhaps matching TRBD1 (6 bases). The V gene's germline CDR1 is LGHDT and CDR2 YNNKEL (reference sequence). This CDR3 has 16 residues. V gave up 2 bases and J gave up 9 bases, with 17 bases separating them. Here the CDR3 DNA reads TGTGCCAGCAGCCAATGGGCGGGGGCTGACGGTTCACCCCTCCACTTT. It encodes CASSQWAGADGSPLHF.

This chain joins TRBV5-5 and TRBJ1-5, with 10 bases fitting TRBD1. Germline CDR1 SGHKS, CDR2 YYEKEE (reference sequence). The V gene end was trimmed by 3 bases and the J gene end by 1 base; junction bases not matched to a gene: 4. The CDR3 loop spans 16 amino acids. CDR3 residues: CASSSGQGKSNQPQHF. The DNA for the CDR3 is TGTGCCAGCAGCTCGGGACAGGGGAAGAGCAATCAGCCCCAGCATTTT.

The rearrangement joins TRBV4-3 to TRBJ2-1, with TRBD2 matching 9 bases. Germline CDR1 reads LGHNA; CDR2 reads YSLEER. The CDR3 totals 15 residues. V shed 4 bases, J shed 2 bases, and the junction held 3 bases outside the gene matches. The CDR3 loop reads CASSLRTSAYNEQFF. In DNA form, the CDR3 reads TGCGCCAGCAGCCTACGGACTAGCGCCTACAATGAGCAGTTCTTC.

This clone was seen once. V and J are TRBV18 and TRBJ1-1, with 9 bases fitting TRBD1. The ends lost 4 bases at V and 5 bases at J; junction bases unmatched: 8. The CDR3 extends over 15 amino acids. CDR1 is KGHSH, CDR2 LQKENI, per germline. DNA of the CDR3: TGTGCCAGCTCACACCGGGACAGGGAAGGGACTGAAGCTTTCTTT. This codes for CASSHRDREGTEAFF.

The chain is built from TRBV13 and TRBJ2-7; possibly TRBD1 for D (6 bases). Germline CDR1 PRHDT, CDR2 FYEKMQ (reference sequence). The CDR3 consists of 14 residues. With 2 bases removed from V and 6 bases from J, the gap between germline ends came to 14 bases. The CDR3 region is CASSLTDSQREQYF. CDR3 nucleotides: TGTGCCAGCAGCTTAACGGACAGCCAGCGCGAGCAGTACTTC. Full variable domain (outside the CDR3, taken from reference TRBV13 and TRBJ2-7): AAGVIQSPRHLIKEKRETATLKCYPIPRHDTVYWYQQGPGQDPQFLISFYEKMQSDKGSIPDRFSAQQFSDYHSELNMSSLELGDSALYFCASSLTDSQREQYFGPGTRLTVT.

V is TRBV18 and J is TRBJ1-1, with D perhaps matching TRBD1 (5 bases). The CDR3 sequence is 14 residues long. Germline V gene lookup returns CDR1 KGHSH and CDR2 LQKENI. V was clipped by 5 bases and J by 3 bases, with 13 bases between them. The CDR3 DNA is TGTGCCAGCTCATTCCAGGGTGGGGACACTGAAGCTTTCTTT. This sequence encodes CASSFQGGDTEAFF.

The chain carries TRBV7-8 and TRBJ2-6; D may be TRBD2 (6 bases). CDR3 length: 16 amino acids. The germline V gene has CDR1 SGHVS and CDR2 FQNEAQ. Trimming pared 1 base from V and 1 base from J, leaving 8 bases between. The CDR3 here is CASSLVGGSGANVLTF. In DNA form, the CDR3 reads TGTGCCAGCAGCTTAGTCGGAGGGTCTGGGGCCAACGTCCTGACTTTC.

CDR3 nucleotide sequence: TGTGCCAGCAGAAGGCGGGAGGGCCGGAATGAGCAGTTCTTC. It is translated as CASRRREGRNEQFF. This rearrangement joins TRBV27 to TRBJ2-1, with 9 positions matching TRBD2. This CDR3 has 14 amino acids. Germline V gives CDR1 MNHEY, CDR2 SMNVEV (reference sequence). Germline trimming cut 6 bases from V and 7 bases from J; bases unmatched to any gene: 7.

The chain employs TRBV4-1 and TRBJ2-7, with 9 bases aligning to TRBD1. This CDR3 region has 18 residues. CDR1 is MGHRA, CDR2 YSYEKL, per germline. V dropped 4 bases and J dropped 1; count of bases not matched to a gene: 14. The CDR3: CASSLPGTGKHSSYEQYF. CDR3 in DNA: TGCGCCAGCAGCCTTCCCGGGACAGGGAAACACTCTTCCTACGAGCAGTACTTC.

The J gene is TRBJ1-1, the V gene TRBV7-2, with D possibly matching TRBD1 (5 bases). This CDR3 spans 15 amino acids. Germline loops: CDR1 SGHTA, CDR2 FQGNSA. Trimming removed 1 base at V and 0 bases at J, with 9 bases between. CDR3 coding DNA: TGTGCCAGCAGCTTAGAAGCAGGGATGAACACTGAAGCTTTCTTT. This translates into CASSLEAGMNTEAFF.

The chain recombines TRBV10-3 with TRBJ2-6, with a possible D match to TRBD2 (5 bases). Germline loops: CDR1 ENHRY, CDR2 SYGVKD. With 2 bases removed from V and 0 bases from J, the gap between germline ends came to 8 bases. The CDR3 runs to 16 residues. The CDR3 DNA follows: TGTGCCATCAGTGAGGCGGAGGTCTCTGGGGCCAACGTCCTGACTTTC. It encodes CAISEAEVSGANVLTF.

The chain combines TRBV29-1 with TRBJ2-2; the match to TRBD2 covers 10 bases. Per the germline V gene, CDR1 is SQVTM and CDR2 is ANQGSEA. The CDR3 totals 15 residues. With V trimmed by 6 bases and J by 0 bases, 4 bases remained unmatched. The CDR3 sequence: CSVATSGANTGELFF. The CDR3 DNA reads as TGCAGCGTCGCTACTAGCGGGGCGAACACCGGGGAGCTGTTTTTT.

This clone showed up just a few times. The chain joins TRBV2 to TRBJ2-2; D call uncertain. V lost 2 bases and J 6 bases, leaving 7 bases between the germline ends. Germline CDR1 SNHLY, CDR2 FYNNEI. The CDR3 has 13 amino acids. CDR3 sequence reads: CASSEFRAGELFF. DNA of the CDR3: TGTGCCAGCAGTGAATTCCGGGCCGGGGAGCTGTTTTTT. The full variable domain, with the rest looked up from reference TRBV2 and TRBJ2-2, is EPEVTQTPSHQVTQMGQEVILRCVPISNHLYFYWYRQILGQKVEFLVSFYNNEISEKSEIFDDQFSVERPDGSNFTLKIRSTKLEDSAMYFCASSEFRAGELFFGEGSRLTVL.

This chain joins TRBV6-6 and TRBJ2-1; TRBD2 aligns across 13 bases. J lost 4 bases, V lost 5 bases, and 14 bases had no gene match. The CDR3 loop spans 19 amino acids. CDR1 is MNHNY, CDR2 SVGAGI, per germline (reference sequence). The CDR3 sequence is CASSPRRTSGSLTYNEQFF. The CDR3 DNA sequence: TGTGCCAGCAGTCCCCGCCGGACTAGCGGGAGTTTAACTTACAATGAGCAGTTCTTC.

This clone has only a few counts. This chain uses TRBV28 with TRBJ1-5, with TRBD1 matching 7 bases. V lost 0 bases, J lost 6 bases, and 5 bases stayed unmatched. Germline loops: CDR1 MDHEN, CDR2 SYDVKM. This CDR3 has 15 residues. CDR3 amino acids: CASSLWDRLSQPQHF. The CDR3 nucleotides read TGTGCCAGCAGTTTATGGGACAGGCTGAGTCAGCCCCAGCATTTT.

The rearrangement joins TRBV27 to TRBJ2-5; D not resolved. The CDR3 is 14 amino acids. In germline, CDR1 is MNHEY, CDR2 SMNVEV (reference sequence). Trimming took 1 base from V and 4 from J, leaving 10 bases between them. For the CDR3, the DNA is TGTGCCAGCAGTTTATGGAACAGTGCAGAGACCCAGTACTTC. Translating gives CASSLWNSAETQYF.

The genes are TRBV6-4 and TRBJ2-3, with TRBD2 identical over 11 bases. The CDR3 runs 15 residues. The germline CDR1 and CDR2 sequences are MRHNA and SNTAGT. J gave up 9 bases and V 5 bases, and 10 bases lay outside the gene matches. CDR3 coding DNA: TGTGCCAGCAGTCCTTCCCTTACTAGCGGGGGAACGCAGTATTTT. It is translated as CASSPSLTSGGTQYF.

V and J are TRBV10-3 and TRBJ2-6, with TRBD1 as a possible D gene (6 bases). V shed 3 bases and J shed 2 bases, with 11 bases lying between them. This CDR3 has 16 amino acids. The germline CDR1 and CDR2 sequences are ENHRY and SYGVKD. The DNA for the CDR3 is TGTGCCATCAGTGACTTTACAGGGCCTGGGGCCAACGTCCTGACTTTC. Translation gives CAISDFTGPGANVLTF.